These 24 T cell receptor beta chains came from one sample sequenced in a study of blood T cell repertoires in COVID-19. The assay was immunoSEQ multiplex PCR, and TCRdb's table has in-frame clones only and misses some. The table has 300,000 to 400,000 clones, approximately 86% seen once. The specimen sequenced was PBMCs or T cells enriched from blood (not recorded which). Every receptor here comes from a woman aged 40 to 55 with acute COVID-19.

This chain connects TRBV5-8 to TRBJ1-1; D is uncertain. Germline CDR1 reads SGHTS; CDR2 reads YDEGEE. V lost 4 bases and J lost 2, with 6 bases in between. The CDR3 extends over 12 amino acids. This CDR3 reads CASSVLNTEAFF. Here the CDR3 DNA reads TGTGCCAGCAGCGTTCTTAACACTGAAGCTTTCTTT.

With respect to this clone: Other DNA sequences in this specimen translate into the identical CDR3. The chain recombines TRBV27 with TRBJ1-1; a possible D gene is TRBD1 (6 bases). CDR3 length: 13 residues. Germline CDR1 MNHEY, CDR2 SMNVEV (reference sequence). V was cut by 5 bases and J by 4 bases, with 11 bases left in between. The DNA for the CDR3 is TGTGCCAGCAGTCTACAGGGTAGCACTGAAGCTTTCTTT. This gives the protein CASSLQGSTEAFF.

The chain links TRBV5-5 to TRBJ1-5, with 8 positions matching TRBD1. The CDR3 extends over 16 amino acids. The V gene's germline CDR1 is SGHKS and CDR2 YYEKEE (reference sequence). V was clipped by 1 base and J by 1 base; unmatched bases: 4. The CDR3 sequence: CASSLRQGISNQPQHF. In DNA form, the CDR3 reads TGTGCCAGCAGCTTGCGACAGGGGATAAGCAATCAGCCCCAGCATTTT.

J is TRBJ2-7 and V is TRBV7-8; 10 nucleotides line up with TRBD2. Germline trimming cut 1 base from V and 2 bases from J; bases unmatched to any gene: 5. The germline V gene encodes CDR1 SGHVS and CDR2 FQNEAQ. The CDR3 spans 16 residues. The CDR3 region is CASSLGVSGGAYEQYF. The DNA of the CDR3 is TGTGCCAGCAGCTTAGGTGTGAGCGGGGGGGCCTACGAGCAGTACTTC.

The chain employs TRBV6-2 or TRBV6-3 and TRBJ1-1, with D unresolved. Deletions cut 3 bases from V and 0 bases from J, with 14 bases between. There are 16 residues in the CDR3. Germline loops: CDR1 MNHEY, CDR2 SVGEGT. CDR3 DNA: TGTGCCAGCAGTTATGTGGCTGGTCTCATGAACACTGAAGCTTTCTTT. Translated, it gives CASSYVAGLMNTEAFF.

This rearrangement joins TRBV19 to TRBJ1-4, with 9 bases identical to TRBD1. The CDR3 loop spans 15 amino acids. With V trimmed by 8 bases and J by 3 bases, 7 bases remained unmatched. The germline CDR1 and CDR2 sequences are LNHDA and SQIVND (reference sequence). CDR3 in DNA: TGTGCCAGTTCAGACAGGGGGTCCTCTAATGAAAAACTGTTTTTT. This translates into CASSDRGSSNEKLFF.

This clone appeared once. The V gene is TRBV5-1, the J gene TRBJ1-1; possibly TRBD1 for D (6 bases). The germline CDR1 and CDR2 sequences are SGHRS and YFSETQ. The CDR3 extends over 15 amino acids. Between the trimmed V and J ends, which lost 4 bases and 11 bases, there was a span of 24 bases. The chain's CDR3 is CASSPRQVSEAGAFF. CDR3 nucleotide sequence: TGCGCCAGCAGCCCCCGACAGGTATCGGAAGCGGGGGCTTTCTTT.

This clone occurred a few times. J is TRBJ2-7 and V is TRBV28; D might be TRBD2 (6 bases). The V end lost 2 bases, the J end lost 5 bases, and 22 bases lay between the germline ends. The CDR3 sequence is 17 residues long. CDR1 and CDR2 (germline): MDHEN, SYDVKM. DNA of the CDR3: TGTGCCAGCAGTTTACTCGGTACGGGACTCCAAGGCGACGAGCAGTACTTC. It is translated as CASSLLGTGLQGDEQYF.

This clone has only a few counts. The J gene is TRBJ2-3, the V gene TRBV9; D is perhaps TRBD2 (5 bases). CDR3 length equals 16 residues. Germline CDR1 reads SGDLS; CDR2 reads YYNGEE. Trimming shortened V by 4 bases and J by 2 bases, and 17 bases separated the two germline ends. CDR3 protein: CASSPRTDTHTDTQYF. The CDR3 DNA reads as TGTGCCAGCAGCCCACGGACTGATACTCACACAGATACGCAGTATTTT.

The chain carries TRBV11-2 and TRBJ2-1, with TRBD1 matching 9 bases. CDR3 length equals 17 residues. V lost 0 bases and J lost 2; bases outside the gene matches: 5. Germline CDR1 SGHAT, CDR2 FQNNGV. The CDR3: CASSLELDRGTYNEQFF. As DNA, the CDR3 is TGTGCCAGCAGCTTAGAGTTGGACAGGGGTACCTACAATGAGCAGTTCTTC.

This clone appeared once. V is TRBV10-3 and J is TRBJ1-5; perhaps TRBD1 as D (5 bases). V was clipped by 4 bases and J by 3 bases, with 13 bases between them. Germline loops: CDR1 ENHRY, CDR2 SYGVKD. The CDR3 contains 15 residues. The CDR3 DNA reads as TGTGCCATCAGTGTCGGGGGGTCAACCAATCAGCCCCAGCATTTT. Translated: CAISVGGSTNQPQHF.

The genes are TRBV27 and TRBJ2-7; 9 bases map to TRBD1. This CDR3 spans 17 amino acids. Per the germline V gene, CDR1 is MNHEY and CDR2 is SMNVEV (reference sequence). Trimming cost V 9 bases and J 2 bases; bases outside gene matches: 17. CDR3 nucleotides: TGTGCCAGTCAAAGCGGGACAGGGAGTATTGAGGCCTACGAGCAGTACTTC. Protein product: CASQSGTGSIEAYEQYF.

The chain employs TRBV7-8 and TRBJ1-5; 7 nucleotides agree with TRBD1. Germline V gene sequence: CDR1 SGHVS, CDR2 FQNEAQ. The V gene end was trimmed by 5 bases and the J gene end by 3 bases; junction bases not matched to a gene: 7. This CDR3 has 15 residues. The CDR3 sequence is CASSPGGTFNQPQHF. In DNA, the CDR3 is TGTGCCAGCAGCCCAGGGGGAACCTTCAATCAGCCCCAGCATTTT.

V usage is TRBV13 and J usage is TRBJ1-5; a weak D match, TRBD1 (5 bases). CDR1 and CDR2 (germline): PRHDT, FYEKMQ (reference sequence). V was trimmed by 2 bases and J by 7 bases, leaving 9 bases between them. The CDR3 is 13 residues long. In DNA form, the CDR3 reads TGTGCCAGCAGCTTAAATAGGGGACAGCCCCAGCATTTT. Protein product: CASSLNRGQPQHF.

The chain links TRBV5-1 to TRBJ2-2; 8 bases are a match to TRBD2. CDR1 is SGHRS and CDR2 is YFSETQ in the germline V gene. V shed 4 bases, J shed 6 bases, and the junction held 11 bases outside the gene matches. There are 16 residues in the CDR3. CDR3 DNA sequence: TGCGCCAGCAGCCTGGGGCCGGGAGGGCGCTCCGGGGAGCTGTTTTTT. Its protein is CASSLGPGGRSGELFF.

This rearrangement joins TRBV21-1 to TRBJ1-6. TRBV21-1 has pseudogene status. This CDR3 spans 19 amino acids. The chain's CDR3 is CASSGRGSSRLQPNSPLHF. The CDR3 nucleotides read TGTGCCAGCAGCGGGAGGGGCAGCAGCCGCCTTCAACCTAATTCACCCCTCCACTTT.

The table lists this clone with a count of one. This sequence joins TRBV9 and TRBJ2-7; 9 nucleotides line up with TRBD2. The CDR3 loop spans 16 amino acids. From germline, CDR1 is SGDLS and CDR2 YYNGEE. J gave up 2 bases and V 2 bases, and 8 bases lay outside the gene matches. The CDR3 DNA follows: TGTGCCAGCAGCGTCGGGAATAGCGGGAGTCCCTACGAGCAGTACTTC. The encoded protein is CASSVGNSGSPYEQYF.

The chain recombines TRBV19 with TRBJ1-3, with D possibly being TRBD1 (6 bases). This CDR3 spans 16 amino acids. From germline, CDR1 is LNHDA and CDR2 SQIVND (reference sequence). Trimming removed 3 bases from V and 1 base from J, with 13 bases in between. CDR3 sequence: CASSMGTLPSGNTIYF. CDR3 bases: TGTGCCAGTAGTATGGGGACACTCCCTTCTGGAAACACCATATATTTT.

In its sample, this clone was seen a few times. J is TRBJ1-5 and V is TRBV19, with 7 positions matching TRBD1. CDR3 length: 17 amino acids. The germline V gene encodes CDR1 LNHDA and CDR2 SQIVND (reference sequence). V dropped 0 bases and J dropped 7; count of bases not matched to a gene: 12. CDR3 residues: CASSIDQGVGEEQPQHF. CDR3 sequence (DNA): TGTGCCAGTAGTATAGATCAGGGGGTAGGGGAGGAACAGCCCCAGCATTTT.

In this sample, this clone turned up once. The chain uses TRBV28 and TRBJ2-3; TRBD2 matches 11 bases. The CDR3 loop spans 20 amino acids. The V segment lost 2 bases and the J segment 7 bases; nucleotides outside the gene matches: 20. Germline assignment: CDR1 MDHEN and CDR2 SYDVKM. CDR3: CASSLSRSGEGVAGGYTQYF. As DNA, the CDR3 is TGTGCCAGCAGTTTAAGTAGGTCAGGAGAAGGGGTAGCGGGAGGGTATACGCAGTATTTT. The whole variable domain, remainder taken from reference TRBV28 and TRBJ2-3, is DVKVTQSSRYLVKRTGEKVFLECVQDMDHENMFWYRQDPGLGLRLIYFSYDVKMKEKGDIPEGYSVSREKKERFSLILESASTNQTSMYLCASSLSRSGEGVAGGYTQYFGPGTRLTVL.

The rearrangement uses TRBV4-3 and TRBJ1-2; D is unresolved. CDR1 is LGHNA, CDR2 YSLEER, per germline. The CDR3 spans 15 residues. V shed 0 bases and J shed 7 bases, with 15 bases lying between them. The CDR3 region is CASSQDMSGFGGYTF. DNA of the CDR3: TGCGCCAGCAGCCAAGATATGTCGGGTTTCGGTGGCTACACCTTC.

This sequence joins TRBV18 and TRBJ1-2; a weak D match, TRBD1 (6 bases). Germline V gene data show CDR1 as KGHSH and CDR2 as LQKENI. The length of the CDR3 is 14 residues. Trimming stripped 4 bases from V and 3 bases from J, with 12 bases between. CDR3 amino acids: CASSRGQTDYGYTF. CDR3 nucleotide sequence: TGTGCCAGCTCACGCGGACAGACCGACTATGGCTACACCTTC.

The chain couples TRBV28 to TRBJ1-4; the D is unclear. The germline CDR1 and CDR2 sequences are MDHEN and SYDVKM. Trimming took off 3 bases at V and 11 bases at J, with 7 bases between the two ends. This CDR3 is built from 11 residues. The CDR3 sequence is CASSFYGKLFF. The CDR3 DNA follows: TGTGCCAGCAGTTTCTACGGGAAACTGTTTTTT. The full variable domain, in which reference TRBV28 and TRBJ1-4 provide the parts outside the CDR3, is DVKVTQSSRYLVKRTGEKVFLECVQDMDHENMFWYRQDPGLGLRLIYFSYDVKMKEKGDIPEGYSVSREKKERFSLILESASTNQTSMYLCASSFYGKLFFGSGTQLSVL.

The CDR3 DNA reads as TGTGCCAGCAGACGGACTGGCACAGATACGCAGTATTTT. Residues: CASRRTGTDTQYF. The chain is built from TRBV6-5 and TRBJ2-3; tentatively, D is TRBD2 (5 bases). Germline CDR1 reads MNHEY; CDR2 reads SVGAGI. CDR3 length equals 13 residues. The V and J ends lost 6 bases and 1 base respectively, with 8 bases between them.